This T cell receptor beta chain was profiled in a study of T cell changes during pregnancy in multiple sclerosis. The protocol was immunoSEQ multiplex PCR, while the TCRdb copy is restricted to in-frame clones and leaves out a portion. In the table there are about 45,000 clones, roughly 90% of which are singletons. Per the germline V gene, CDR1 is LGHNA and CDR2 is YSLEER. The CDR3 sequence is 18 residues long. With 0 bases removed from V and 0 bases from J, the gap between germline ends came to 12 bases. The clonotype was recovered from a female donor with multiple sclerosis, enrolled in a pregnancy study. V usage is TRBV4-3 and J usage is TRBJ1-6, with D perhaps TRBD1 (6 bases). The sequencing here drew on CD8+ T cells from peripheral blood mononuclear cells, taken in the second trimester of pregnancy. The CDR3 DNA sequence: TGCGCCAGCAGCCAAGATCCGGGGGGCGTCTCCTATAATTCACCCCTCCACTTT. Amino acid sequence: CASSQDPGGVSYNSPLHF.